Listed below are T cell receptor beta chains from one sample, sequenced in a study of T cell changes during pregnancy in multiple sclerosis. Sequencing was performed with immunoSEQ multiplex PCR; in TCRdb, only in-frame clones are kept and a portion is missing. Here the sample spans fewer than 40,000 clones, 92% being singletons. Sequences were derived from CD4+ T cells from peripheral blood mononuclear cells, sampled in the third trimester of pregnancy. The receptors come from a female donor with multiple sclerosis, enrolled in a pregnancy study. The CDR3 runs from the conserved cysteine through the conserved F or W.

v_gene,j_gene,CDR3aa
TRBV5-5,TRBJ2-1,CAVTGLAYTEQFF
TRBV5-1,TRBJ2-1,CASSTRTSSYGEQFF
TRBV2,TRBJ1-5,CASSEAFGGNQPQHF
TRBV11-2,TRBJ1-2,CASSPDRANYGYTF
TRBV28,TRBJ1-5,CASSSMDRQNQPQHF
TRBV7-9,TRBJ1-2,CASSSTFSRDRTTYGYTF
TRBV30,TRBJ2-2,CAWSVPRQGPPGELFF
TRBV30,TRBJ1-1,CAWSVGREGNEAFF
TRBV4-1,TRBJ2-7,CASSQDRASGVPYEQYF
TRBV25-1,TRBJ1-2,CASSVSVNYGYTF
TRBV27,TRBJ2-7,CASKQGPREQYF
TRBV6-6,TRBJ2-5,CASSYPLAGAQETQYF
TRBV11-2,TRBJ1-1,CASSLRVQGNTEAFF
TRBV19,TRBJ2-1,CASSIDQRGIYEQFF
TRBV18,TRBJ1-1,CASSPLNLRQGNTEAFF
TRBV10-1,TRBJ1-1,CASSGGGNTEAFF
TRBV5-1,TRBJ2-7,CASSLGREGVEQYF
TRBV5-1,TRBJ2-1,CASSPPTGQGYNEQFF
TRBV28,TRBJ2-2,CASTSNSGRVATGELFF
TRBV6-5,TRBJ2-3,CASSYSDYKTDTQYF
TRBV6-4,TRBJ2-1,CASGLAGVWYEQFF
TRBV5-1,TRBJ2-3,CASSLALVRADTQYF
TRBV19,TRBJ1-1,CASSIGRGNTEAFF
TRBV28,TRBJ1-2,CASSLPLYGYTF
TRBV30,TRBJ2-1,CAWDQRTGVDEQFF
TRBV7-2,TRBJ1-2,CASSLGTGGNGYGYTF
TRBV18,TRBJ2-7,CASSWGGSSGYEQYF
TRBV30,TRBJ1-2,CAWSSPVRGGGYTF
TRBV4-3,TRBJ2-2,CASSQRQPMNTGELFF
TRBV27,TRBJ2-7,CASSQNSYEQYF
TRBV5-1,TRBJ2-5,CASSLEAGVAETQYF
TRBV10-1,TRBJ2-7,CASSPVGINEQYF
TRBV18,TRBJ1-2,CASSLGQGRLSNYGYTF
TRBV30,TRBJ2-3,CAWSGLAGVSDTQYF
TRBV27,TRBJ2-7,CASSRAGEGFTYEQYF
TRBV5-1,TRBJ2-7,CASSSRTGGYEQYF
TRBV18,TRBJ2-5,CASSPRAAQETQYF
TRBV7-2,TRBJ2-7,CASSFQEGPYEQYF
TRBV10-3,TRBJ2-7,CAISGTGGSEQYF
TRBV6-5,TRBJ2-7,CASSRTRVAYEQYF
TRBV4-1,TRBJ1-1,CASSTRSVRTRMMNTEAFF
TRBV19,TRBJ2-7,CASSVGDSRTYEQYF
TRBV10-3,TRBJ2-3,CAISEGGGRTDTQYF
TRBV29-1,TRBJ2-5,CSVGPGVETQYF
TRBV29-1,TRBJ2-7,CSVAGQGLDEQYF
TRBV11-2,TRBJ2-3,CASSLRLAGGSTDTQYF
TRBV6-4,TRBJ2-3,CASRAGTSVPDTQYF